This T cell receptor (beta chain) was captured in a study of T cells in Graves' hyperthyroidism and ophthalmopathy. About the study: Peripheral blood was secured at the point of initial diagnosis, before any treatment.

Comment on this clonotype: The antigen remains undetermined. A much larger clone differs by one base, so this may be a read error.

Regarding the study as a whole: Stable hyperthyroidism was told apart from ophthalmopathy by a model built on 13 V-J features.

Amplification yielded TCR beta CDR3 regions, with RNA transcripts as the source. Primed by the HTBI set, a first-round RT-PCR was run on the TCR CDR3. One entry per CDR3 protein results from TCRdb running MiXCR on the multiplex PCR reads. The repertoire includes 560,000 or so distinct CDR3 sequences, 15% to 20% of them detected once, and around 50% sits in the top ten. Ophthalmopathy patients had moderate-to-severe active disease, CAS ≥3, NOSPECS ≥4, and disease duration under 3 months. Clinicians diagnosed patients from clinical symptoms, serum thyroxine and TRAb, thyroid ultrasound and orbital computed tomography. The ends lost 7 bases at V and 5 bases at J; junction bases unmatched: 9. CDR3 length equals 14 residues. Germline V CDR1 and CDR2: MNHEY, SVGEGT.

Source material: blood. This clonotype originated in a man in his forties or fifties with Graves' ophthalmopathy. V is TRBV6-2 or TRBV6-3 and J is TRBJ1-1; TRBD1 matches at 8 bases. The CDR3 nucleotides are TGTGCCAGCAATGGCTTCAGGGGGCGGACTGAAGCTTTCTTT. Protein sequence: CASNGFRGRTEAFF.